This TCR beta chain was found in a study of blood T cell repertoires in COVID-19. What the recovered Cohort 3 donors had was two negative PCRs, clearance, or symptom resolution. The CDR3 spans 12 residues. Trimming at V came to 2 bases and at J to 6 bases, leaving 3 bases not matched to a gene. CDR1 is SQVTM, CDR2 ANQGSEA, per germline. As processed by the authors: Reference gene primer amplification in the assay estimated nucleated cell counts. Measured with immunoSEQ multiplex PCR; TCRdb has only the in-frame clones, and not every one. D and trimming come from the DNA, and the V and J calls and clone size come from that table. The sample consists of 150,000 to 200,000 clones, about 83% of them appearing once.

The sample comprised PBMCs or T cells enriched from blood (not recorded which). The sequence derives from a woman in her twenties or thirties who had recovered from COVID-19. This chain joins TRBV29-1 and TRBJ2-7, with 8 bases fitting TRBD1. CDR3 in DNA: TGCAGCGTTGAAACGGACAGGGCCGAGCAGTACTTC. Its protein is CSVETDRAEQYF.